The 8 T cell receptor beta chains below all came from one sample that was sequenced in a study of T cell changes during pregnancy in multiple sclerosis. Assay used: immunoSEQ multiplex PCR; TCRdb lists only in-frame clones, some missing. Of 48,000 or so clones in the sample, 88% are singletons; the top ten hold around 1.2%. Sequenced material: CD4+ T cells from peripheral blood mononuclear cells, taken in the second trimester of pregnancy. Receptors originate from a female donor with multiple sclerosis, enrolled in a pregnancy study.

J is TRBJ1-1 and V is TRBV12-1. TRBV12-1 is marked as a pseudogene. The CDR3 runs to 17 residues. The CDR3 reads CASSPEVDSPMNTEAFF. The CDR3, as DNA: TGTGCCAGCAGCCCGGAGGTAGACTCCCCTATGAACACTGAAGCTTTCTTT.

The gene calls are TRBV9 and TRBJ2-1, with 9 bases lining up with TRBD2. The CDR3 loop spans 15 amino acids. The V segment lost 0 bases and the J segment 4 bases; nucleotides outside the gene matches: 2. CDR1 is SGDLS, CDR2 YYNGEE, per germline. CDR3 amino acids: CASSVGLAGYNEQFF. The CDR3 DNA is TGTGCCAGCAGCGTAGGGCTAGCGGGATACAATGAGCAGTTCTTC.

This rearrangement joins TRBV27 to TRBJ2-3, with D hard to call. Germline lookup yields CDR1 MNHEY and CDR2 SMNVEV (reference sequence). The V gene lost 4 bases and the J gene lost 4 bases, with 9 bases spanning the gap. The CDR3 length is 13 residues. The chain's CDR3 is CASSSHPADTQYF. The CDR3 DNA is TGTGCCAGCAGTTCCCACCCGGCAGATACGCAGTATTTT.

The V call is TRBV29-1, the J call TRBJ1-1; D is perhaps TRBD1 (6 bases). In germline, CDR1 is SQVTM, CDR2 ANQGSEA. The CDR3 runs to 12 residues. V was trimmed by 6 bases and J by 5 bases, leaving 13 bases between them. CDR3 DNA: TGCAGCGTAGCTACCGGGACAACTGAAGCTTTCTTT. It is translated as CSVATGTTEAFF.

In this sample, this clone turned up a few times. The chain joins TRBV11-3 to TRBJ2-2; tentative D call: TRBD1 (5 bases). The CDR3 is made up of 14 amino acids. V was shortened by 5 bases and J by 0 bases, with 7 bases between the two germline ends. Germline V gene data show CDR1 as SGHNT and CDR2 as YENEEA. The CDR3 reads CASSMTANTGELFF. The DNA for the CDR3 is TGTGCCAGCAGCATGACAGCGAACACCGGGGAGCTGTTTTTT.

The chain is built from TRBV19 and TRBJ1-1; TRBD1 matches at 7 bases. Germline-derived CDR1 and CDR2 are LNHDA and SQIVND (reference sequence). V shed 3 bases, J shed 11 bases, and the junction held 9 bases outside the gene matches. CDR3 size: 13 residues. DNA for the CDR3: TGTGCCAGTAGTATTTTTGAGACAGGGATGGCTTTCTTT. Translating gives CASSIFETGMAFF. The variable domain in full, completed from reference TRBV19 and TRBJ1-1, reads DGGITQSPKYLFRKEGQNVTLSCEQNLNHDAMYWYRQDPGQGLRLIYYSQIVNDFQKGDIAEGYSVSREKKESFPLTVTSAQKNPTAFYLCASSIFETGMAFFGQGTRLTVV.

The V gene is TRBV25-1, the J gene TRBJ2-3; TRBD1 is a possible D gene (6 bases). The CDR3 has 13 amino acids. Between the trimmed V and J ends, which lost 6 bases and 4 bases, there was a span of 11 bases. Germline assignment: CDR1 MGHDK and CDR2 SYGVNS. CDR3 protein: CASSETGSDTQYF. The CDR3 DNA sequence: TGTGCCAGCAGCGAAACAGGGTCAGATACGCAGTATTTT.

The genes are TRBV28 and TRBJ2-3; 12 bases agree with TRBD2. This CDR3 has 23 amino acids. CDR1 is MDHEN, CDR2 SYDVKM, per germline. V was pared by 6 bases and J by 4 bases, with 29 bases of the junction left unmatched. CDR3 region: CASSRRTQQTSGRSLRWADTQYF. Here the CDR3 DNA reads TGTGCCAGCAGCCGCAGAACCCAACAGACTAGCGGGAGATCTTTAAGATGGGCAGATACGCAGTATTTT.